This T cell receptor (beta chain) was profiled in a study of blood T cells in healthy people across ages. Primed by a sample-barcoded 5' primer and a J-beta primer mix, a second PCR proceeded for roughly 6 to 12 cycles. Each cDNA molecule was tagged by a template-switch adaptor with 12 random nucleotides. TCRdb used MiXCR to reprocess the 5' RACE reads, holding one entry per CDR3 protein. The table has over 950,000 distinct CDR3 sequences, roughly two fifths seen once. The CDR3 covers 15 residues. Germline CDR1 reads DFQATT; CDR2 reads SNEGSKA (reference sequence). V was clipped by 6 bases and J by 0 bases, with 15 bases between them.

V usage is TRBV20-1 and J usage is TRBJ1-3; D ambiguous. Sequenced material: blood. The TCR was taken from a man aged 18 to 30 in good health. CDR3 sequence: CSAPSDYLSGNTIYF. Here the CDR3 DNA reads TGCAGTGCCCCATCAGATTATCTCTCTGGAAACACCATATATTTT.